This TCR beta chain derives from a study of Tregs in tolerant kidney transplant recipients. The CDR3 is 13 residues long. Per the germline V gene, CDR1 is SGDLS and CDR2 is YYNGEE. V dropped 3 bases and J dropped 1 base, with 8 bases sitting between them. Thawed PBMCs were FACS-sorted into unstimulated CD4+CD25+CD127- regulatory T cells, CD4+CD25- non-regulatory cells, CD4 and CD8 cells. TCRdb's table, derived via immunoSEQ multiplex PCR, lists solely in-frame clones and lacks some. The sample has 80,000 to 90,000 clones, 85% to 95% seen once. This sequence was found in a human donor in good health. The source material was CD8+ T cells from blood. This chain joins TRBV9 and TRBJ2-7; the D gene is possibly TRBD2 (5 bases). The CDR3 DNA reads as TGTGCCAGCAGCGGTGGACTTTCCTACGAGCAGTACTTC. Its translation is CASSGGLSYEQYF.